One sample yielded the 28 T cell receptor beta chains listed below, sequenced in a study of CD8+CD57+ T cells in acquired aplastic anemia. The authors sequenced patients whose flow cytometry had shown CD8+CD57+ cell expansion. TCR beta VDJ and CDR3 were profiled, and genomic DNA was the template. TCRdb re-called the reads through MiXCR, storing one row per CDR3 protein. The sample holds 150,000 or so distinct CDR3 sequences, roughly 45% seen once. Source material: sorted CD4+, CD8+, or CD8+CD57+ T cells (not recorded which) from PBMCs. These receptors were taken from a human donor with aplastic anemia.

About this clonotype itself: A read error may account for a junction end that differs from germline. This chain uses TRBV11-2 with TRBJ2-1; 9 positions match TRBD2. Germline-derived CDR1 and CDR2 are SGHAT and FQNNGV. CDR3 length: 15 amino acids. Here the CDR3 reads CASSLGLAVVGEQSF. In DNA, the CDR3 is TGTGCCAGCAGCTTAGGACTAGCGGTGGTGGGTGAGCAGTCCTTC.

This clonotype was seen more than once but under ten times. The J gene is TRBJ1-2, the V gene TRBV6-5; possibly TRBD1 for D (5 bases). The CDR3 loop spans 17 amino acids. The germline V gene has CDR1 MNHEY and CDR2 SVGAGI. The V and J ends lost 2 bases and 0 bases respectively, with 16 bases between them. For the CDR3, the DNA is TGTGCCAGCAGTTACGGTGCAGGGCTTCGAGCTAACTATGGCTACACCTTC. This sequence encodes CASSYGAGLRANYGYTF.

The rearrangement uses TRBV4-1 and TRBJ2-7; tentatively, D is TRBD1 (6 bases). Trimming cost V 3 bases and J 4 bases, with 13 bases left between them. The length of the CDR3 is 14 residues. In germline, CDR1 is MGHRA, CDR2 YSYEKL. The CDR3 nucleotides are TGCGCCAGCAGCCAGCCCGGACAGCGATACGAGCAGTACTTC. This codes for CASSQPGQRYEQYF.

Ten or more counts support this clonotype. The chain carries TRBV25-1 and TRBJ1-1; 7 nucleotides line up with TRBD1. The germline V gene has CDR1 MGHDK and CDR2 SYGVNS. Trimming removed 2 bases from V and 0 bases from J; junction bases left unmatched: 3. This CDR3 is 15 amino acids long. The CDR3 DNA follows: TGTGCCAGCAGTGAACAGGGGGTAGTGAACACTGAAGCTTTCTTT. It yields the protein CASSEQGVVNTEAFF.

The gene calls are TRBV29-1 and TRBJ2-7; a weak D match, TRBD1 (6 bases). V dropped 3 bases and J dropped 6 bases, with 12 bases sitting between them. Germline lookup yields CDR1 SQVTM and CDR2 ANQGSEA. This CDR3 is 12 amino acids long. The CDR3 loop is CSVDPGVGEQYF. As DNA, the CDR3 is TGCAGCGTTGACCCAGGGGTAGGCGAGCAGTACTTC.

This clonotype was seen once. As DNA, the CDR3 is TGCAGTGCTAGAGATGGGGCAGGGTGGCTCGAAGATACGCAGTATTTT. Residues: CSARDGAGWLEDTQYF. The chain combines TRBV20-1 with TRBJ2-3; tentative D call: TRBD1 (5 bases). V gave up 0 bases and J gave up 5 bases, with 18 bases separating them. This CDR3 has 16 residues. Germline lookup yields CDR1 DFQATT and CDR2 SNEGSKA (reference sequence).

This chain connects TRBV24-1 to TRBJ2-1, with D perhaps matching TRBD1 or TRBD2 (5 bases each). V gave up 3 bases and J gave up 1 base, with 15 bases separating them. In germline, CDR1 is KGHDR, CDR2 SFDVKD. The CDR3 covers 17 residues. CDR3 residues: CATSDRTRGASYNEQFF. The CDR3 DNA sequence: TGTGCCACCAGTGATCGTACTAGGGGCGCATCCTACAATGAGCAGTTCTTC.

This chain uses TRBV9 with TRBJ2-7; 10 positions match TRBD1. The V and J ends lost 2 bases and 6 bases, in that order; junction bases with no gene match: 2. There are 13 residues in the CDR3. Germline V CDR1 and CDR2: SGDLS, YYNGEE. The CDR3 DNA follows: TGTGCCAGCAGCGTTGGGACAGGGGTCGAGCAGTACGTC. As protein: CASSVGTGVEQYV.

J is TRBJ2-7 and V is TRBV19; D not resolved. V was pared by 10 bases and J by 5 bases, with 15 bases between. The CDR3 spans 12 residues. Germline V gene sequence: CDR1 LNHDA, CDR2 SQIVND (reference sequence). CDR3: CATSIPRHEQYV. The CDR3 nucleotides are TGTGCCACCTCCATTCCGCGGCACGAGCAGTACGTC.

Here the CDR3 reads CSVELSYEQYF. Written as DNA, the CDR3 is TGCAGCGTTGAGCTCAGCTACGAGCAGTACTTC. The gene calls are TRBV29-1 and TRBJ2-7, with D uncertain. CDR3 length equals 11 residues. Germline CDR1 and CDR2: SQVTM and ANQGSEA. V lost 3 bases and J 3 bases, leaving 6 bases between the germline ends.

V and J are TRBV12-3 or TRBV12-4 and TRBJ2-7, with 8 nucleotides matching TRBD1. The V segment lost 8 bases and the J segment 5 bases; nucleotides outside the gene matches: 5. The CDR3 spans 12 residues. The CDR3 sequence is CASRGQGDEQYF. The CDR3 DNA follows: TGTGCCAGCCGCGGACAGGGAGACGAGCAGTACTTC.

The CDR3 region is CASSRGPSQGETQYF. CDR3 nucleotides: TGTGCCAGCAGCCGGGGTCCGTCCCAGGGGGAGACCCAGTACTTC. The V call is TRBV14, the J call TRBJ2-5; tentative D call: TRBD1 (6 bases). Germline V lookup: CDR1 SGHDN, CDR2 FVKESK. The CDR3 totals 15 residues. V gave up 4 bases and J gave up 5 bases, with 17 bases separating them.

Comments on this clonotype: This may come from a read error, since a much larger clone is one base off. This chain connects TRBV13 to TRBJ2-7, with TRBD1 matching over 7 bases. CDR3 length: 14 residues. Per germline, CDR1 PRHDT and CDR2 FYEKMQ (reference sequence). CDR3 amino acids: CASSRGHLPYEQHF. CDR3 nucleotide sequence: TGTGCCAGCAGCAGGGGGCATCTCCCCTACGAGCAGCACTTC.

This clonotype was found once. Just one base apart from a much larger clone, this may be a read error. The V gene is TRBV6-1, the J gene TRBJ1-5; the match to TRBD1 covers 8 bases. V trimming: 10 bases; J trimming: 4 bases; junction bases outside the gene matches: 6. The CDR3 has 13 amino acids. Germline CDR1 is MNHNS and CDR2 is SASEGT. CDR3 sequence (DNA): TGTGCCAACGCTACAGGGGGGAATCAGCCCCAGCATTTT. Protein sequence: CANATGGNQPQHF.

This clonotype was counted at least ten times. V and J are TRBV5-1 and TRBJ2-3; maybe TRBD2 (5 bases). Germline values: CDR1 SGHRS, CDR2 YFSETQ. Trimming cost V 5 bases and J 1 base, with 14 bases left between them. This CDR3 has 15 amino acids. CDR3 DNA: TGCGCCAGCAGGTCGAGGGTTGGAGGCACAGATACGCAGTATTTT. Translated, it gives CASRSRVGGTDTQYF.

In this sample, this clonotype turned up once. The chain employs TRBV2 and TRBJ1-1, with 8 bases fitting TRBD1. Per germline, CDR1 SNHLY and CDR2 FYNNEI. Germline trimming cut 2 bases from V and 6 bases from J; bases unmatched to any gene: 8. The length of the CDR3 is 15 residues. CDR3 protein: CASSEPTRQGSEAFF. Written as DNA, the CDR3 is TGTGCCAGCAGTGAACCTACCAGACAGGGGTCTGAAGCTTTCTTT.

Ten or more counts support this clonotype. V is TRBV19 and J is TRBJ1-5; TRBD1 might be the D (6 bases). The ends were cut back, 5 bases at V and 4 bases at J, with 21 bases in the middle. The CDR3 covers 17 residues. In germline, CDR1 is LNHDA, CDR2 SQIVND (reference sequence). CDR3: CASSPDSPVRRNQPQHF. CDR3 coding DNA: TGTGCCAGTAGTCCGGACAGTCCGGTTCGGAGAAATCAGCCCCAGCATTTT.

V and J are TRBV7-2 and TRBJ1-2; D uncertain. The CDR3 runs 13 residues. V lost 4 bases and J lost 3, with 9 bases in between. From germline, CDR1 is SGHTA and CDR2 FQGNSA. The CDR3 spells CASSSDKYYGYTF. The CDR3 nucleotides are TGTGCCAGCAGCTCCGACAAATACTATGGCTACACCTTC.

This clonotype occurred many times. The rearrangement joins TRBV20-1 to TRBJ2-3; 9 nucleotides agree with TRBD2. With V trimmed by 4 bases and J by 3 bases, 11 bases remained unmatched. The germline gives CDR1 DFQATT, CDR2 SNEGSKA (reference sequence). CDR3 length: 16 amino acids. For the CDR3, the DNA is TGCAGTGCTACTTCCCCCTACAGCGGGGGGACAGATACGCAGTATTTT. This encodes CSATSPYSGGTDTQYF.

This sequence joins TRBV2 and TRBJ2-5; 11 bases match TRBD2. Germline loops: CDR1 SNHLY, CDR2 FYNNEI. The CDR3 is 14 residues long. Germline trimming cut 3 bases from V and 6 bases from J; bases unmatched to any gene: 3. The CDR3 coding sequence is TGTGCCAGCAGTGATAGCGGGGGGGCCCAGACCCAGTACTTC. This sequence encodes CASSDSGGAQTQYF.

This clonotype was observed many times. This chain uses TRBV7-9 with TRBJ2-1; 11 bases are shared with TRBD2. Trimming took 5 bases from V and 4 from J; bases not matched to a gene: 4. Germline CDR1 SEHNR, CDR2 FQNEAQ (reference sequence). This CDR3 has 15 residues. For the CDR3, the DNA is TGTGCCAGCAGCCCGGGACTAGCGGCATACAATGAGCAGTTCTTC. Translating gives CASSPGLAAYNEQFF.

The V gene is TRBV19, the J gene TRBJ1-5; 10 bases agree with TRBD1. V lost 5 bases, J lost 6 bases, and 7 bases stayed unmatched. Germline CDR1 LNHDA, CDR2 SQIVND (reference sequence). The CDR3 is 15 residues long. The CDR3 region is CASSPTTGGSQPQHF. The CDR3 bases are TGTGCCAGTAGTCCGACGACAGGGGGCAGTCAGCCCCAGCATTTT.

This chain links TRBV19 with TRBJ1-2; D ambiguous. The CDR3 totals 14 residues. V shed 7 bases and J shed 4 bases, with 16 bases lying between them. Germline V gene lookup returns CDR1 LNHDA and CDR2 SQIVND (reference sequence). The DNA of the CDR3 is TGTGCCAGTATATCGGGCAGGTTCAGCTATGGCTACACCTTC. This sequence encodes CASISGRFSYGYTF.

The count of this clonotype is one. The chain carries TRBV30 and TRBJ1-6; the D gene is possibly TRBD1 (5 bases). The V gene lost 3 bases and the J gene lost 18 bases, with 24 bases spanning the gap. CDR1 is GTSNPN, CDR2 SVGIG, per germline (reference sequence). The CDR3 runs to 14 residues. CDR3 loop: CAWSVQGVYGTPHF. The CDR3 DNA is TGTGCCTGGAGCGTGCAGGGAGTCTACGGGACCCCCCACTTT. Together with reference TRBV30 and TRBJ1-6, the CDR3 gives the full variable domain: SQTIHQWPATLVQPVGSPLSLECTVEGTSNPNLYWYRQAAGRGLQLLFYSVGIGQISSEVPQNLSASRPQDRQFILSSKKLLLSDSGFYLCAWSVQGVYGTPHFGNGTRLTVT.

The CDR3 here is CASSLLGGQGMEQYF. The CDR3 coding sequence is TGTGCCAGCAGCTTGTTAGGCGGACAGGGGATGGAGCAGTACTTC. This sequence joins TRBV5-4 and TRBJ2-1; 9 bases map to TRBD1. The assigned J gene may be wrong: the sequence end matches TRBJ2-7 better. The V gene's germline CDR1 is SGHNT and CDR2 YYREEE (reference sequence). The CDR3 is 15 amino acids.

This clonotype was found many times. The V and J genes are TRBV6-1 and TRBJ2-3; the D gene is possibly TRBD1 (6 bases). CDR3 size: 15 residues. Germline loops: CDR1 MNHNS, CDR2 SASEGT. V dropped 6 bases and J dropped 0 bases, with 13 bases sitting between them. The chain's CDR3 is CASSPGQTSTDTQYF. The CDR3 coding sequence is TGTGCCAGCAGCCCCGGACAGACTAGCACAGATACGCAGTATTTT.

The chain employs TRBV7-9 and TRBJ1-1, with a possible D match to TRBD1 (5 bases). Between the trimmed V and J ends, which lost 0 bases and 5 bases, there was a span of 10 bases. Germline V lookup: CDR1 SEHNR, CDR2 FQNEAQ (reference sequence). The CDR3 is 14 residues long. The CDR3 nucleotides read TGTGCCAGCAGCTTAGCGGGGGGGGGGACTGAAGCTTTCTTT. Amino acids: CASSLAGGGTEAFF.

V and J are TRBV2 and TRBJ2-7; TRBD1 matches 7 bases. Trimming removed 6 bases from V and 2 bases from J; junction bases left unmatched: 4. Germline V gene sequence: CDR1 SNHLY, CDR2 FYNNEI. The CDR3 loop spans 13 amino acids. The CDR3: CASRPQGAYEQYF. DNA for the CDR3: TGTGCCAGCAGACCGCAGGGGGCCTACGAGCAGTACTTC.